This TCR delta chain was obtained from a study of γδ T cells in repeated Plasmodium falciparum infection. This clone has just a few counts. The likely explanation is a read error, given a far larger clone one base away. Other DNA sequences in the sample encode the same CDR3. Sequencing covered both gamma and delta TCR chains per sample. TCRdb re-identified clones in the multiplex PCR reads via CATT. The sample lists 75,000 to 100,000 delta-chain clones, roughly 1.4% occurring once. Vgamma9/Vdelta2+ and Vdelta2-negative gammadelta T cells were flow-sorted from PBMC for bulk sequencing. Between the trimmed V and J ends, which lost 4 bases and 8 bases, there was a span of 14 bases. This CDR3 comprises 13 residues. Germline V lookup: CDR1 TSWWSYY, CDR2 QGS.

Sequenced: gamma-delta T cells from blood. The sequence derives from a pool of human donors (malaria-infected and uninfected, not separated). The chain combines TRDV1 with TRDJ1; D may be TRDD3 (6 bases). As TCRdb names no J gene, one was assigned here on the basis of a DNA match to germline. In DNA, the CDR3 is TGTGCTCTTGGGGCCACTAAGGGGATGAAACTCATCTTT. Translation: CALGATKGMKLIF.